Listed here is a single T cell receptor (beta chain). What it recognizes is unknown. The sample is drawn from a study of CD8+ T cells in alopecia areata. Study conclusions and caveats: In blood and scalp, many expanded lesional clones persisted during tofacitinib. A single nonresponder leaves the baseline CD8+ expansion link to response uncertain.

CDR3 length: 16 amino acids. Looked up from germline, CDR1 is SGHRS and CDR2 is YFSETQ. Losses at the gene ends were 0 bases for V and 2 bases for J; bases not matched to a gene: 4. The treatment was: oral pan-JAK inhibitor, 5-10 mg twice daily. Sequencing relied on a cDNA template that was reverse transcribed from extracted RNA. Sequencing was performed with immunoSEQ multiplex PCR; in TCRdb, only in-frame clones are kept and a portion is missing. The sample has under 350,000 clones, roughly 64% seen once. The V and J genes are TRBV5-1 and TRBJ2-1, with TRBD2 identical over 8 bases. The TCR originated in a human donor with alopecia areata. The sample was CD4+ T cells sorted from blood, taken at week 24, from a patient treated with tofacitinib. CDR3 sequence reads: CASSLDPRGAYNEQFF. The CDR3 region has the DNA TGCGCCAGCAGCTTGGACCCGCGGGGGGCCTACAATGAGCAGTTCTTC. Complete variable domain (other parts from reference TRBV5-1 and TRBJ2-1): KAGVTQTPRYLIKTRGQQVTLSCSPISGHRSVSWYQQTPGQGLQFLFEYFSETQRNKGNFPGRFSGRQFSNSRSEMNVSTLELGDSALYLCASSLDPRGAYNEQFFGPGTRLTVL.